Listed below are T cell receptor beta chains from one sample, sequenced in a study of blood T cells in healthy people across ages. TCRdb re-called the 5' RACE reads with MiXCR, one entry per CDR3 protein. The table records some 700,000 distinct CDR3 sequences, 40% to 45% of them present only once. Sequencing was done on a sample of blood. The receptors were gathered from a woman in her sixties in good health. Both conserved end residues are part of each CDR3. The D gene is left open where the match is weak. Only part of the rows carry a size: once, few, many, or a class if the clone is expanded.

clone_size	v_call	j_call	d_call	cdr3_nt	cdr3_aa
NA	TRBV12-3/TRBV12-4	TRBJ2-1	TRBD1	TGTGCCAGCAGACCCGAGGGGGGACAGGGAAGGGGGATCCAAGAGACCCAGTTCTTC	CASRPEGGQGRGIQETQFF
NA	TRBV3-1	TRBJ2-5	TRBD1	TGTGCCGGCAGCCTACAGGGGGTGGGAGAGACCCAGTACTTC	CAGSLQGVGETQYF
NA	TRBV5-5	TRBJ1-5	NA	TGTGCCAGCAGCTTGGCCGCTCGATCGGGTAGCAATCAGCCCCAGCATTTT	CASSLAARSGSNQPQHF
NA	TRBV5-1	TRBJ2-3	NA	TGCGCCAGCAGCTTTTGGGGGGACACAGATACGCAGTATTTT	CASSFWGDTDTQYF
NA	TRBV24-1	TRBJ2-5	NA	TGTGCCACCAGTGATTCACAGGGTCAAGAGACCCAGTACTTC	CATSDSQGQETQYF
few	TRBV12-5	TRBJ2-3	NA	TGTGCTAGTGCCGATTCAGGGGATACGCAGTATTTT	CASADSGDTQYF
once	TRBV20-1	TRBJ1-2	NA	TGCAGTGCTAGAGTTTCGGAGGGGACGAACACTATTGGCTACACCTTC	CSARVSEGTNTIGYTF
many	TRBV18	TRBJ2-3	TRBD1	TGTGCCAGCTCGCTCCGGGACAGTAGCACAGATACGCAGTATTTT	CASSLRDSSTDTQYF
NA	TRBV12-3/TRBV12-4	TRBJ2-4	TRBD1	TGTGCCAGCAGTCAAGGGACAGGCTACGAGCGGTACTTC	CASSQGTGYERYF
NA	TRBV5-1	TRBJ1-2	NA	TGCGCCAGCAGCTTTACAAGTTCTGAAGGCTACACCTTC	CASSFTSSEGYTF
once	TRBV5-1	TRBJ2-5	TRBD1	TGCGCCAGCAGCATTTCGACAGGGGCCGAAGAGACCCAGTACTTC	CASSISTGAEETQYF
few	TRBV5-1	TRBJ2-5	TRBD2	TGCGCCAGCAGCTTGGCCGGTCTAGCGGTACAAGAGACCCAGTACTTC	CASSLAGLAVQETQYF
NA	TRBV6-5	TRBJ2-6	TRBD1	TGTGCCGGCAGTTACTACGGGGACAGCTCTGGGGCCAACGTCCTGACTTTC	CAGSYYGDSSGANVLTF
NA	TRBV7-2	TRBJ1-2	NA	TGTGCCAGCAGCTCAAACGCCGTTGGGGGGCACGGCTACACCTTC	CASSSNAVGGHGYTF
few	TRBV29-1	TRBJ1-2	NA	TGCAGCGTTGACGGGACGTGGATAGGAGTTGGCTACACCTTC	CSVDGTWIGVGYTF
NA	TRBV28	TRBJ2-5	TRBD1	TGTGCCAGCAGGAATACAGGGGCAGGGAGCAATGAGCAGTACTTC	CASRNTGAGSNEQYF
NA	TRBV9	TRBJ2-4	TRBD1	TGTGCCAGCAGCGTAGTAGCAGGACAGGGGAAAAACATTCAGTACTTC	CASSVVAGQGKNIQYF
NA	TRBV7-2	TRBJ2-5	TRBD2	TGTGCCAGCAGCTTAGCGTGGGGGGGGCAAGAGACCCAGTACTTC	CASSLAWGGQETQYF
NA	TRBV27	TRBJ2-5	TRBD2	TGTGCCAGCAGTTTATCGGGAGGGCAGTGGCAGCAGTACTTC	CASSLSGGQWQQYF
few	TRBV21-1	TRBJ2-7	NA	TGTGCCAGCAGCCCTCGGACTAGCGGGAGCCCCTACGAGCAGTACTTC	CASSPRTSGSPYEQYF
few	TRBV5-1	TRBJ2-3	TRBD2	TGCGCCAGCAGTTCCGTAGCGGGGGTCCCAGATACGCAGTATTTT	CASSSVAGVPDTQYF
NA	TRBV14	TRBJ2-1	NA	TGTGCCAGCAGCCAAGCGGGCGGGGACTCCTACAATGAGCAGTTCTTC	CASSQAGGDSYNEQFF
few	TRBV7-6	TRBJ2-5	NA	TGTGCCAGCAACTCGGAGAACCAAGAGACCCAGTACTTC	CASNSENQETQYF
NA	TRBV9	TRBJ2-1	TRBD2	TGTGCCAGCAGCGCCCAGCGGGAGGAGGCCTACGATGAGCAGTTCTTC	CASSAQREEAYDEQFF
few	TRBV20-1	TRBJ1-1	NA	TGCAGTGCTAGACCTCCCGGTCGGGTGAACACTGAAGCTTTCTTT	CSARPPGRVNTEAFF
few	TRBV15	TRBJ2-3	TRBD1	TGTGCCACCAGCAGAGATACAGGGGCTGGCACAGATACGCAGTATTTT	CATSRDTGAGTDTQYF
few	TRBV9	TRBJ2-5	NA	TGTGCCAGCAGCGCCCGGGGGGCGGGGGAAGAGACCCAGTACTTC	CASSARGAGEETQYF
NA	TRBV6-2/TRBV6-3	TRBJ2-7	NA	TGTGCCAGCAGTTACTCGATGGCGGCCGCTGAGAATCCAACCTACGAGCAGTACTTC	CASSYSMAAAENPTYEQYF
NA	TRBV20-1	TRBJ2-1	TRBD2	TGCAGTACTGGAACCCGACTAGCGGGAAGAGATGAGCAGTTCTTC	CSTGTRLAGRDEQFF
NA	TRBV7-2	TRBJ2-7	NA	TGTGCCAGCAGCTTAGCGGGTAGCGACCTCGTATACGAGCAGTACTTC	CASSLAGSDLVYEQYF
few	TRBV5-1	TRBJ2-5	TRBD2	TGCGCCAGCAGCATGGGACTAGCGGGAGGCGGAGAGACCCAGTACTTC	CASSMGLAGGGETQYF
NA	TRBV7-6	TRBJ2-7	TRBD2	TGTGCCAGCAGCTCGTCCCAGACTAGCGGGAACTACGAGCAGTACTTC	CASSSSQTSGNYEQYF
NA	TRBV9	TRBJ1-2	TRBD1	TGTGCCAGCAGCACCGGGACAGATCGGATAGGGTATGGCTACACCTTC	CASSTGTDRIGYGYTF
many	TRBV7-3	TRBJ2-5	TRBD2	TGCGCCAGCAGCTTGGGACTAGCGGAGACCCAGTACTTC	CASSLGLAETQYF
few	TRBV20-1	TRBJ1-2	NA	TGCAGTGCTAGAGGATCCCGGGATGGCTACACCTTC	CSARGSRDGYTF
NA	TRBV20-1	TRBJ1-1	NA	TGCAGTGCTAAGGGGTCATATACTAACACTGAAGCTTTCTTT	CSAKGSYTNTEAFF
NA	TRBV19	TRBJ2-7	NA	TGTGTCAGTAGTAGTACAGGGCTATCGTCCTACGAGCAGTACTTC	CVSSSTGLSSYEQYF
once	TRBV3-1	TRBJ2-3	NA	TGTGCCAGCCGCAGGGGCTTTACGCAGTATTTT	CASRRGFTQYF
few	TRBV6-5	TRBJ2-6	TRBD1	TGTGCCAGCAGTCGCCCGACAGGGGATGGGGCCAACGTCCTGACTTTC	CASSRPTGDGANVLTF
NA	TRBV9	TRBJ2-3	NA	TGTGCCAGCAGCCTCGGGGACTCGAACAACGGGGATACGCAGTATTTT	CASSLGDSNNGDTQYF
NA	TRBV30	TRBJ2-1	NA	TGTGCCTGGAGTGTAGCACACAATGAGCAGTTCTTC	CAWSVAHNEQFF
NA	TRBV7-9	TRBJ2-5	NA	TGTGCCAGCAACCGGCTTGGTGAGGGCGGGGAGACCCAGTACTTC	CASNRLGEGGETQYF